The rows below give T cell receptor beta chains drawn from one sample of a study of PD-1 blockade in classical Hodgkin lymphoma. Profiled with immunoSEQ multiplex PCR; TCRdb holds only in-frame clones, not every one. The sample has tens of thousands of clones, roughly 84% seen once. The sample consisted of CD4+ T cells from blood, taken at baseline. The receptors here all came from a human donor with classical Hodgkin lymphoma. Each CDR3 is given with its conserved first and last residue. The order of the fields is J gene, D gene, V gene, clone size, CDR3 DNA, CDR3 protein. D genes are given only for firm matches. Clone size is shown for a subset of rows, as once, few, many or a class of expanded clone.

>TRBJ1-5|.|TRBV5-1|once
TGCGCCAGCAGCTTGACAGGACGCGGGCAGCCCCAGCATTTT
CASSLTGRGQPQHF
>TRBJ2-3|TRBD2|TRBV5-5|.
TGTGCCAGCAGCCCCGGGACTACCGTTGTCTATACGCAGTATTTT
CASSPGTTVVYTQYF
>TRBJ2-7|TRBD1|TRBV27|.
TGTGCCAGCAGTCTGACAGGGGCCTACGAGCAGTACTTC
CASSLTGAYEQYF
>TRBJ1-6|.|TRBV15|.
TGTGCCACCAGCAGAGACCAATCACCCCTCCACTTT
CATSRDQSPLHF
>TRBJ1-5|.|TRBV28|.
TGTGCCAGCAGTTCACAGGGCCCCCAGCATTTT
CASSSQGPQHF
>TRBJ1-4|.|TRBV19|.
TGTGCCAGTAGTACGGGGGAGACGACTAATGAAAAACTGTTTTTT
CASSTGETTNEKLFF
>TRBJ1-2|.|TRBV30|few
TGTGCCTGCGAGCCCCCGGGTAACTATGGCTACACCTTC
CACEPPGNYGYTF
>TRBJ1-4|TRBD1|TRBV19|.
TGTGCCAGTAGGGACAGGAGTAATGAAAAACTGTTTTTT
CASRDRSNEKLFF
>TRBJ1-1|.|TRBV6-5|.
TGTGCCAGCAGGAAGACAGGAGCGAACACTGAAGCTTTCTTT
CASRKTGANTEAFF
>TRBJ2-2|TRBD2|TRBV7-2|once
TGTGCCAGCAGCTCTAGCGGGACGGGGGAGCTGTTTTTT
CASSSSGTGELFF
>TRBJ1-1|.|TRBV15|.
TGTGCCACCAGCAGAGATTCAGGGTACAACACTGAAGCTTTCTTT
CATSRDSGYNTEAFF
>TRBJ1-5|.|TRBV21-1|.
TGTGCCAGCAGCAAACCGGGTAGGAGCAATCAGCCCCAGCATTTT
CASSKPGRSNQPQHF
>TRBJ1-5|.|TRBV27|.
TGTGCCAGCAGTTTAGGGTCTGGGACCCGAAGCAATCAGCCCCAGCATTTT
CASSLGSGTRSNQPQHF
>TRBJ1-1|TRBD1|TRBV7-3|.
TGTGCCAGCAGCATACAGGGGGAGGCTGAAGCTTTCTTT
CASSIQGEAEAFF